This TCR beta chain was documented in a study of glioma-infiltrating T cells after dendritic cell vaccination. At the level of the study: Monocyte-derived dendritic cells, cultured about 7 days with IL-4 and GM-CSF, were pulsed with autologous tumor lysate.

Patients had residual fresh-frozen tumor tissue and more than two years of survival data. Produced via immunoSEQ multiplex PCR; TCRdb's table is partial and in-frame only. This table has around 100,000 clones, roughly 79% appearing once. The sample was blood, taken before dendritic cell vaccination. The source is a human donor with glioblastoma.

This chain's CDR3 is CASSRASESTDTQYF. The CDR3 DNA is TGCGCCAGCAGCCGAGCTAGCGAGAGCACAGATACGCAGTATTTT. This rearrangement joins TRBV4-3 to TRBJ2-3; possibly TRBD2 for D (6 bases). The CDR3 consists of 15 residues. Trimming removed 4 bases at V and 0 bases at J, with 11 bases between. Germline CDR1 and CDR2: LGHNA and YSLEER.